A single sample gave rise to the 18 T cell receptor beta chains below, sequenced in a study of blood T cell repertoires in COVID-19. Data came from immunoSEQ multiplex PCR; TCRdb stores just in-frame clones and leaves some out. Here the sample spans about 160,000 clones, under 90% being singletons. Sequencing input: PBMCs or T cells enriched from blood (not recorded which). The receptors shown here come from a man aged 60 to 69 who had recovered from COVID-19.

The chain combines TRBV6-5 with TRBJ2-3, with D possibly TRBD2 on 7 matching bases. The CDR3 consists of 13 residues. CDR1 and CDR2 from the germline V gene are MNHEY and SVGAGI. Deletions cut 9 bases from V and 5 bases from J, with 15 bases between. This CDR3 reads CASSGGVRDTQYF. The CDR3 DNA is TGTGCCAGTTCGGGGGGCGTTCGAGATACGCAGTATTTT.

The gene calls are TRBV7-8 and TRBJ2-3; 7 bases map to TRBD1. J was trimmed by 4 bases and V by 8 bases; bases with no gene match: 9. The CDR3 consists of 14 residues. Germline V gene lookup returns CDR1 SGHVS and CDR2 FQNEAQ. CDR3 DNA sequence: TGTGCCAGCCGGCGACAGGGATTGGCAGATACGCAGTATTTT. Residues: CASRRQGLADTQYF.

V gene TRBV5-5 combines with J gene TRBJ2-2; 12 nucleotides align to TRBD2. Per the germline V gene, CDR1 is SGHKS and CDR2 is YYEKEE (reference sequence). The CDR3 is 16 amino acids. V shed 4 bases and J 2 bases; nucleotides not matched to a gene: 3. The chain's CDR3 is CASSQTSGGNTGELFF. The CDR3 DNA reads TGTGCCAGCAGCCAGACTAGCGGGGGTAACACCGGGGAGCTGTTTTTT. Variable domain in full (rest from reference TRBV5-5 and TRBJ2-2): DAGVTQSPTHLIKTRGQQVTLRCSPISGHKSVSWYQQVLGQGPQFIFQYYEKEERGRGNFPDRFSARQFPNYSSELNVNALLLGDSALYLCASSQTSGGNTGELFFGEGSRLTVL.

The chain couples TRBV7-9 to TRBJ2-2, with 7 bases that match TRBD1. CDR1 is SEHNR, CDR2 FQNEAQ, per germline (reference sequence). The CDR3 sequence is 14 residues long. With V trimmed by 8 bases and J by 3 bases, 6 bases remained unmatched. The CDR3 DNA follows: TGTGCCAGCTCCGAGGGGGCGCACACCGGGGAGCTGTTTTTT. Protein product: CASSEGAHTGELFF.

The V call is TRBV18, the J call TRBJ1-1; D is possibly TRBD1 (5 bases). V dropped 2 bases and J dropped 1 base, with 14 bases sitting between them. Per germline, CDR1 KGHSH and CDR2 LQKENI. The CDR3 spans 16 residues. The CDR3 here is CASSPTVTGGNTEAFF. The CDR3 coding sequence is TGTGCCAGCTCACCAACCGTTACAGGTGGGAACACTGAAGCTTTCTTT.

A single count supports this clone. This rearrangement joins TRBV3-1 (or the pseudogene TRBV3-2) to TRBJ1-1; 7 nucleotides agree with TRBD1. This CDR3 is 17 amino acids long. Trimming cost V 0 bases and J 1 base; bases outside gene matches: 8. CDR1 and CDR2 from the germline V gene are LGHDT and YNNKEL (reference sequence). DNA for the CDR3: TGTGCCAGCAGCCAAGAAGGGGGCACCAGAACGAACACTGAAGCTTTCTTT. Protein product: CASSQEGGTRTNTEAFF.

This chain connects TRBV2 to TRBJ2-1, with 10 bases that match TRBD2. V shed 4 bases, J shed 7 bases, and the junction held 7 bases outside the gene matches. The CDR3 runs 15 residues. Per germline, CDR1 SNHLY and CDR2 FYNNEI. CDR3 sequence reads: CASSALAGVPNEQFF. CDR3 DNA: TGTGCCAGCAGTGCTCTAGCGGGAGTTCCAAATGAGCAGTTCTTC. Full variable domain (rest looked up from reference TRBV2 and TRBJ2-1): EPEVTQTPSHQVTQMGQEVILRCVPISNHLYFYWYRQILGQKVEFLVSFYNNEISEKSEIFDDQFSVERPDGSNFTLKIRSTKLEDSAMYFCASSALAGVPNEQFFGPGTRLTVL.

The V call is TRBV4-1, the J call TRBJ2-2, with D perhaps TRBD2 (6 bases). V lost 0 bases and J lost 0, with 11 bases in between. The CDR3 covers 17 residues. The germline CDR1 and CDR2 sequences are MGHRA and YSYEKL. The CDR3 DNA reads TGCGCCAGCAGCCAAGAGGGTGCGGGATCGAACACCGGGGAGCTGTTTTTT. Translation gives CASSQEGAGSNTGELFF.

The rearrangement joins TRBV19 to TRBJ2-7; 12 bases line up with TRBD1. The CDR3 is made up of 18 amino acids. Germline V CDR1 and CDR2: LNHDA, SQIVND (reference sequence). V dropped 9 bases and J dropped 4; count of bases not matched to a gene: 19. This CDR3 reads CASIRPGQGACKHYEQYF. The CDR3 region has the DNA TGTGCCAGCATCCGACCGGGACAGGGGGCCTGTAAGCATTACGAGCAGTACTTC. Full variable domain (missing parts from reference TRBV19 and TRBJ2-7): DGGITQSPKYLFRKEGQNVTLSCEQNLNHDAMYWYRQDPGQGLRLIYYSQIVNDFQKGDIAEGYSVSREKKESFPLTVTSAQKNPTAFYLCASIRPGQGACKHYEQYFGPGTRLTVT.

The chain links TRBV5-3 to TRBJ2-2, with D perhaps matching TRBD2 (5 bases). TRBV5-3 is an open reading frame whose function is uncertain. With 1 base removed from V and 1 base from J, the gap between germline ends came to 5 bases. The CDR3 extends over 14 amino acids. The CDR3 DNA reads TGTGCCAGAAGCTTGACTAGGAACACCGGGGAGCTGTTTTTT. Translated: CARSLTRNTGELFF.

The rearrangement links TRBV9 to TRBJ2-1; possibly TRBD2 for D (6 bases). Trimming left V 0 bases short and J 6 bases short, with 16 bases between. Germline CDR1 and CDR2: SGDLS and YYNGEE. The CDR3 extends over 16 amino acids. CDR3 region: CASSVDRGSPLNEQFF. Written as DNA, the CDR3 is TGTGCCAGCAGCGTAGATCGGGGGAGCCCTCTCAATGAGCAGTTCTTC.

CDR3 amino acids: CASISGTDSNQPQHF. The CDR3 DNA reads TGTGCCAGCATTTCCGGGACAGATAGCAATCAGCCCCAGCATTTT. J is TRBJ1-5 and V is TRBV2; 7 bases map to TRBD1. From germline, CDR1 is SNHLY and CDR2 FYNNEI. This CDR3 region has 15 residues. Trimming removed 7 bases from V and 0 bases from J; junction bases left unmatched: 6.

The chain uses TRBV27 and TRBJ2-7, with 7 bases matching TRBD1. CDR3 size: 13 residues. The germline V gene encodes CDR1 MNHEY and CDR2 SMNVEV (reference sequence). The junction had 6 bases not matched to a gene; V was cut back by 7 bases and J by 3 bases. The CDR3 region has the DNA TGTGCCAGCATGAGGGGGCAGAACTACGAGCAGTACTTC. Translating gives CASMRGQNYEQYF.

The CDR3 reads CASSSYEQFF. The CDR3 region has the DNA TGTGCCAGCAGTTCTTATGAGCAGTTCTTC. The chain uses TRBV28 and TRBJ2-1; D ambiguous. CDR3 size: 10 residues. The germline V gene encodes CDR1 MDHEN and CDR2 SYDVKM. The ends were cut back, 4 bases at V and 8 bases at J, with 3 bases in the middle.

The V and J genes are TRBV5-6 and TRBJ2-5; 9 bases align to TRBD1. The V segment lost 4 bases and the J segment 4 bases; nucleotides outside the gene matches: 5. Germline CDR1 and CDR2: SGHDT and YYEEEE. The CDR3 sequence is 14 residues long. Here the CDR3 reads CASSATGGGETQYF. The CDR3 region has the DNA TGTGCCAGCAGCGCCACAGGGGGCGGAGAGACCCAGTACTTC.

The chain employs TRBV15 and TRBJ1-4; 7 nucleotides align to TRBD1. CDR1 and CDR2 from the germline V gene are LNHNV and YYDKDF (reference sequence). The CDR3 is made up of 16 amino acids. V was pared by 3 bases and J by 7 bases, with 11 bases of the junction left unmatched. CDR3 nucleotide sequence: TGTGCCACCAGCAGCCGTTTCGGACAGGTGGTTGAAAAACTGTTTTTT. Its protein is CATSSRFGQVVEKLFF. The variable domain in full, completed from reference TRBV15 and TRBJ1-4, reads DAMVIQNPRYQVTQFGKPVTLSCSQTLNHNVMYWYQQKSSQAPKLLFHYYDKDFNNEADTPDNFQSRRPNTSFCFLDIRSPGLGDTAMYLCATSSRFGQVVEKLFFGSGTQLSVL.

The chain recombines TRBV13 with TRBJ2-7, with 9 bases aligning to TRBD1. The CDR3 covers 16 residues. After removal of 4 bases from V and 3 bases from J, the junction contained 10 bases not matched to a gene. CDR1 PRHDT and CDR2 FYEKMQ come from the germline V gene (reference sequence). As DNA, the CDR3 is TGTGCCAGCAGCTCATCGGGTCCGGGACAGGGCTACGAGCAGTACTTC. Translating it yields CASSSSGPGQGYEQYF.

V and J are TRBV7-9 and TRBJ2-7; 9 nucleotides agree with TRBD1. Germline loops: CDR1 SEHNR, CDR2 FQNEAQ (reference sequence). The CDR3 totals 15 residues. Germline trimming cut 7 bases from V and 3 bases from J; bases unmatched to any gene: 10. This CDR3 reads CASTTGPDRGYEQYF. The CDR3 DNA reads TGTGCCAGCACCACAGGACCGGACAGGGGCTACGAGCAGTACTTC.